What follows are 16 T cell receptor beta chains derived from one specimen sequenced in a study of blood T cell repertoires in COVID-19. Sequenced by immunoSEQ multiplex PCR; TCRdb stores in-frame clones only, minus some. The table has about 300,000 clones, 65% to 85% seen once. Sequenced input: peripheral blood. The source of these receptors is a human donor with COVID-19, enrolled during active disease. The donor label of this sample is uncertain.

The J gene is TRBJ1-4, the V gene TRBV4-1; D call uncertain. V lost 0 bases, J lost 4 bases, and 6 bases lay in between. CDR3 size: 14 residues. Per the germline V gene, CDR1 is MGHRA and CDR2 is YSYEKL. The CDR3 protein is CASSQDRLNEKLFF. CDR3 coding DNA: TGCGCCAGCAGCCAAGACAGGCTTAATGAAAAACTGTTTTTT.

This clone was observed a single time. The chain couples TRBV19 to TRBJ1-5; 10 bases match TRBD1. This CDR3 is 15 amino acids long. J gave up 8 bases and V 5 bases, and 9 bases lay outside the gene matches. CDR1 is LNHDA and CDR2 is SQIVND in the germline V gene (reference sequence). CDR3 nucleotides: TGTGCCAGTAGTGTGACAGGGGGCGCTTCGAAGCCCCAGCATTTT. Residues: CASSVTGGASKPQHF.

J is TRBJ2-7 and V is TRBV2; TRBD2 aligns across 7 bases. Germline trimming cut 6 bases from V and 6 bases from J; bases unmatched to any gene: 14. Germline V gene sequence: CDR1 SNHLY, CDR2 FYNNEI. This CDR3 is 15 amino acids long. CDR3 amino acids: CASRNLASGDGEQYF. CDR3 in DNA: TGTGCCAGCAGGAACTTGGCTAGCGGAGACGGCGAGCAGTACTTC.

This chain links TRBV30 with TRBJ1-2; TRBD1 matches 7 bases. V lost 0 bases and J lost 7; bases outside the gene matches: 8. The CDR3 loop spans 14 amino acids. The V gene's germline CDR1 is GTSNPN and CDR2 SVGIG (reference sequence). The DNA of the CDR3 is TGTGCCTGGAGTGTATTTGGCAGGGGGTCTGGCTACACCTTC. Its translation: CAWSVFGRGSGYTF.

The gene calls are TRBV5-1 and TRBJ1-4; D not resolved. This CDR3 contains 15 residues. V was cut by 4 bases and J by 8 bases, with 18 bases left in between. From germline, CDR1 is SGHRS and CDR2 YFSETQ. The CDR3 is CASSPDPERKEKLFF. The CDR3 nucleotides are TGCGCCAGCAGCCCCGACCCGGAGCGGAAAGAAAAACTGTTTTTT.

This chain joins TRBV19 and TRBJ2-7, with 13 bases identical to TRBD2. The CDR3 length is 16 residues. Looked up from germline, CDR1 is LNHDA and CDR2 is SQIVND (reference sequence). J lost 3 bases, V lost 5 bases, and 7 bases had no gene match. CDR3 nucleotide sequence: TGTGCCAGTAGTCCGAGGACTAGCGGGAGTGTCTACGAGCAGTACTTC. This encodes CASSPRTSGSVYEQYF.

This clone was seen a single time. V gene TRBV19 combines with J gene TRBJ2-3; 10 bases are a match to TRBD2. Germline values: CDR1 LNHDA, CDR2 SQIVND (reference sequence). Losses at the gene ends were 8 bases for V and 8 bases for J; bases not matched to a gene: 4. The CDR3 length is 12 residues. CDR3 sequence (DNA): TGTGCCAGTCGGAGCGGGGGGGGTACGCAGTATTTT. Amino acids: CASRSGGGTQYF.

This chain uses TRBV19 with TRBJ1-1, with D maybe TRBD1 (6 bases). CDR1 and CDR2 from the germline V gene are LNHDA and SQIVND (reference sequence). V lost 7 bases and J 6 bases, leaving 18 bases between the germline ends. CDR3 length: 14 amino acids. The CDR3 bases are TGTGCCAGTAATCTGCGGGGGGCGCAGGCTGAAGCTTTCTTT. Translation gives CASNLRGAQAEAFF. The entire variable domain, with the rest obtained from reference TRBV19 and TRBJ1-1, is as follows: DGGITQSPKYLFRKEGQNVTLSCEQNLNHDAMYWYRQDPGQGLRLIYYSQIVNDFQKGDIAEGYSVSREKKESFPLTVTSAQKNPTAFYLCASNLRGAQAEAFFGQGTRLTVV.

This clone came up once. The rearrangement uses TRBV6-5 and TRBJ2-1; 10 bases fit TRBD2. Germline assignment: CDR1 MNHEY and CDR2 SVGAGI. The CDR3 spans 16 residues. V was clipped by 2 bases and J by 1 base; unmatched bases: 2. In DNA, the CDR3 is TGTGCCAGCAGTTACGGGACTAGCGTTTCCTACAATGAGCAGTTCTTC. Protein: CASSYGTSVSYNEQFF.

On this clone: This same CDR3 is encoded by further DNA sequences in the sample. The V gene is TRBV3-1 (or the pseudogene TRBV3-2), the J gene TRBJ1-1; D perhaps matches TRBD1 (6 bases). Trimming removed 5 bases from V and 1 base from J, with 8 bases in between. The CDR3 consists of 13 residues. Germline V gene lookup returns CDR1 LGHDT and CDR2 YNNKEL (reference sequence). This CDR3 is CASSVDRNTEAFF. In DNA, the CDR3 is TGTGCCAGCAGCGTGGACAGGAACACTGAAGCTTTCTTT.

V usage is TRBV7-9 and J usage is TRBJ1-2; D possibly corresponds to TRBD1 (6 bases). Trimming shortened V by 0 bases and J by 4 bases, and 12 bases separated the two germline ends. This CDR3 is built from 15 residues. Looked up from germline, CDR1 is SEHNR and CDR2 is FQNEAQ (reference sequence). CDR3 sequence (DNA): TGTGCCAGCAGCTTAGCGCACCGGACAGTCTATGGCTACACCTTC. The encoded protein is CASSLAHRTVYGYTF.

On this clone: The sample contains more than one DNA sequence encoding this CDR3. The chain joins TRBV7-2 to TRBJ1-5, with 8 positions matching TRBD1. This CDR3 spans 14 amino acids. The germline V gene has CDR1 SGHTA and CDR2 FQGNSA. The junction had 3 bases not matched to a gene; V was cut back by 4 bases and J by 4 bases. The CDR3 region is CASSSRQGNQPQHF. The CDR3 nucleotides are TGTGCCAGCAGCTCCAGACAGGGGAATCAGCCCCAGCATTTT.

V usage is TRBV27 and J usage is TRBJ2-7; TRBD2 might be the D (6 bases). Germline CDR1 and CDR2: MNHEY and SMNVEV (reference sequence). The CDR3 covers 14 residues. V was shortened by 8 bases and J by 3 bases, with 17 bases between the two germline ends. The CDR3 DNA is TGTGCCAGCGCGGTCCGGGGGAGGAACTACGAGCAGTACTTC. This gives the protein CASAVRGRNYEQYF.

The chain couples TRBV27 to TRBJ2-7; 7 positions agree with TRBD1. Trimming cost V 9 bases and J 4 bases; bases outside gene matches: 9. CDR3 length: 13 residues. CDR1 is MNHEY and CDR2 is SMNVEV in the germline V gene (reference sequence). This CDR3 reads CARFGQESYEQYF. The CDR3 bases are TGTGCCAGATTCGGACAGGAATCGTACGAGCAGTACTTC.

The J gene is TRBJ2-3, the V gene TRBV5-4, with D possibly being TRBD2 (7 bases). The CDR3 is 15 amino acids. V was pared by 1 base and J by 2 bases, with 11 bases between. Germline CDR1 SGHNT, CDR2 YYREEE (reference sequence). CDR3 protein: CASSLRGALTDTQYF. CDR3 sequence (DNA): TGTGCCAGCAGCTTGCGGGGGGCCCTCACAGATACGCAGTATTTT.

V and J are TRBV3-1 (or the pseudogene TRBV3-2) and TRBJ2-5, with TRBD1 as a possible D gene (6 bases). Germline CDR1 is LGHDT and CDR2 is YNNKEL (reference sequence). Trimming removed 0 bases at V and 0 bases at J, with 14 bases between. The CDR3 covers 17 residues. This CDR3 reads CASSQDRSGHNQETQYF. In DNA, the CDR3 is TGTGCCAGCAGCCAAGATCGATCGGGACACAACCAAGAGACCCAGTACTTC.